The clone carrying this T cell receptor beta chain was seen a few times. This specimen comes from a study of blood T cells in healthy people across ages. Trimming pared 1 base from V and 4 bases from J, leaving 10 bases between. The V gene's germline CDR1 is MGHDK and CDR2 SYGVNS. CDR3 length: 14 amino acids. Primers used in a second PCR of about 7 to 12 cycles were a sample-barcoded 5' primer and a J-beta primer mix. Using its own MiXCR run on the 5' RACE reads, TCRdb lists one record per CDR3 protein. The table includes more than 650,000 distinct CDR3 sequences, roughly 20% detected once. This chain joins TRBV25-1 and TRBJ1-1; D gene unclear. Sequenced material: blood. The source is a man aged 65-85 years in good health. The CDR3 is CASSEFGEGTEAFF. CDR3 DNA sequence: TGTGCCAGCAGTGAATTTGGGGAGGGCACTGAAGCTTTCTTT.